These 31 T cell receptor beta chains share one sample of origin, sequenced in a study of Graves' ophthalmopathy and Graves' hyperthyroidism. RNA transcripts were the source from which TCR beta CDR3 regions were amplified. The library came from an HTBI-primed first-round RT-PCR and a second-round multiplex PCR. TCRdb reanalysed the multiplex PCR reads using MiXCR and keeps one entry per CDR3 protein. The data show 1 million to 1.3 million distinct CDR3 sequences, about 38% seen once. Material for sequencing was peripheral blood or thyroid tissue (not recorded which). The receptors shown here come from an adult man with Graves' hyperthyroidism.

This clonotype was detected many times. The chain joins TRBV6-5 to TRBJ1-1; D not resolved. This CDR3 is 13 amino acids long. Germline lookup yields CDR1 MNHEY and CDR2 SVGAGI. Trimming removed 6 bases at V and 9 bases at J, with 17 bases between. CDR3 in amino acids: CASRSSNSPQAFF. DNA for the CDR3: TGTGCCAGCAGGTCATCCAATTCCCCCCAAGCTTTCTTT.

There are many counts of this clonotype. This rearrangement joins TRBV19 to TRBJ1-5, with D possibly TRBD1 on 6 matching bases. Deletions cut 3 bases from V and 2 bases from J, with 14 bases between. The CDR3 sequence is 16 residues long. The germline gives CDR1 LNHDA, CDR2 SQIVND (reference sequence). The CDR3 bases are TGTGCCAGTAGTATCAGGGCCAGGGGCGGCAATCAGCCCCAGCATTTT. Translating gives CASSIRARGGNQPQHF. The variable domain in full, completed from reference TRBV19 and TRBJ1-5, reads DGGITQSPKYLFRKEGQNVTLSCEQNLNHDAMYWYRQDPGQGLRLIYYSQIVNDFQKGDIAEGYSVSREKKESFPLTVTSAQKNPTAFYLCASSIRARGGNQPQHFGDGTRLSIL.

This clonotype was seen many times. The germline gene is not matched at one end of the junction; a read error may be the cause. This chain connects TRBV15 to TRBJ1-1; D possibly corresponds to TRBD1 (5 bases). Germline V gives CDR1 LNHNV, CDR2 YYDKDF (reference sequence). The CDR3 spans 13 residues. The CDR3 DNA reads TGTGCCACCAGCGGAGACAGCAACACTGAAGCTTTCTTT. Translation gives CATSGDSNTEAFF.

This clonotype was seen many times. The rearrangement uses TRBV7-9 and TRBJ2-7; no clear D gene. Germline values: CDR1 SEHNR, CDR2 FQNEAQ (reference sequence). The CDR3 extends over 14 amino acids. V was clipped by 7 bases and J by 4 bases, with 17 bases between them. The CDR3 DNA reads as TGTGCCAGCAACCCGGACGGATGGTCATACGAGCAGTACTTC. Protein product: CASNPDGWSYEQYF.

The CDR3 loop reads CASSLVFGGGQETQYF. The CDR3 bases are TGTGCCAGCAGCTTAGTCTTTGGGGGGGGTCAAGAGACCCAGTACTTC. This sequence joins TRBV7-2 and TRBJ2-5, with 7 bases identical to TRBD2. V dropped 1 base and J dropped 2; count of bases not matched to a gene: 7. Germline V gene sequence: CDR1 SGHTA, CDR2 FQGNSA. CDR3 size: 16 residues. Full variable domain (remainder filled in from reference TRBV7-2 and TRBJ2-5): GAGVSQSPSNKVTEKGKDVELRCDPISGHTALYWYRQSLGQGLEFLIYFQGNSAPDKSGLPSDRFSAERTGGSVSTLTIQRTQQEDSAVYLCASSLVFGGGQETQYFGPGTRLLVL.

In this sample, this clonotype turned up a few times. This could be a read error, since a much larger clone is one nucleotide away. The J gene is TRBJ2-7, the V gene TRBV15; a weak D match, TRBD2 (5 bases). CDR1 is LNHNV and CDR2 is YYDKDF in the germline V gene (reference sequence). The CDR3 runs 14 residues. The V end lost 0 bases, the J end lost 1 base, and 7 bases lay between the germline ends. CDR3 sequence reads: CATSREGGSYEQYF. As DNA, the CDR3 is TGTGCCACCAGCAGAGAAGGAGGATCCTACGAGCAGTACTTC. The whole variable domain, remainder taken from reference TRBV15 and TRBJ2-7, is DAMVIQNPRYQVTQFGKPVTLSCSQTLNHNVMYWYQQKSSQAPKLLFHYYDKDFNNEADTPDNFQSRRPNTSFCFLDIRSPGLGDTAMYLCATSREGGSYEQYFGPGTRLTVT.

This clonotype came up many times. The gene calls are TRBV10-3 and TRBJ2-7, with D maybe TRBD1 (5 bases). V lost 4 bases and J 3 bases, leaving 7 bases between the germline ends. This CDR3 region has 12 residues. CDR1 and CDR2 from the germline V gene are ENHRY and SYGVKD. The CDR3 spells CAISAQGYEQYF. The CDR3 DNA sequence: TGTGCCATCAGTGCGCAGGGCTACGAGCAGTACTTC.

This chain uses TRBV10-3 with TRBJ2-6; D is possibly TRBD1 (6 bases). The CDR3 runs to 16 residues. Trimming took 4 bases from V and 3 from J, leaving 13 bases between them. Germline V gives CDR1 ENHRY, CDR2 SYGVKD. The CDR3 loop reads CAISGRGSGGANVLTF. For the CDR3, the DNA is TGTGCCATCAGTGGTAGGGGGTCAGGTGGGGCCAACGTCCTGACTTTC.

About this clonotype itself: One end of the junction does not line up with germline, which may come from a read error. The rearrangement uses TRBV30 and TRBJ1-6; D uncertain. The CDR3 contains 13 residues. Per the germline V gene, CDR1 is GTSNPN and CDR2 is SVGIG (reference sequence). CDR3 DNA: TGTGCCTGGAGGAGAGACTATAATTCACCCCCCCACTTT. Translating it yields CAWRRDYNSPPHF. Drawing the rest from reference TRBV30 and TRBJ1-6, the complete variable domain is SQTIHQWPATLVQPVGSPLSLECTVEGTSNPNLYWYRQAAGRGLQLLFYSVGIGQISSEVPQNLSASRPQDRQFILSSKKLLLSDSGFYLCAWRRDYNSPPHFGNGTRLTVT.

V usage is TRBV10-3 and J usage is TRBJ1-4; 9 positions agree with TRBD1. V was pared by 10 bases and J by 7 bases, with 7 bases of the junction left unmatched. The CDR3 runs 13 residues. Looked up from germline, CDR1 is ENHRY and CDR2 is SYGVKD. The CDR3 protein is CATNTGGSEKLFF. In DNA, the CDR3 is TGTGCCACAAACACAGGGGGCAGTGAAAAACTGTTTTTT.

V gene TRBV9 combines with J gene TRBJ2-2, with 10 positions matching TRBD2. Trimming took 0 bases from V and 6 from J; bases not matched to a gene: 2. In germline, CDR1 is SGDLS, CDR2 YYNGEE. This CDR3 comprises 15 residues. The CDR3 is CASSVESGRAGELFF. CDR3 in DNA: TGTGCCAGCAGCGTAGAAAGCGGGAGGGCCGGGGAGCTGTTTTTT.

This clonotype came up a few times. The CDR3 bases are TGTGCCAGCAGCCTCCGGACTAGCGGACTCCTACACGAGCAGTACTTC. Its protein product is CASSLRTSGLLHEQYF. The chain carries TRBV7-9 and TRBJ2-7; TRBD2 matches 10 bases. This CDR3 region has 16 residues. V dropped 5 bases and J dropped 5; count of bases not matched to a gene: 12. CDR1 SEHNR and CDR2 FQNEAQ come from the germline V gene (reference sequence).

The count of this clonotype is one. Because the CDR3's place on the DNA is in doubt, the DNA is left out and the CDR3 is given as listed by TCRdb. CDR3 amino acids: CASSFYICSAENGDNQPQHF. V gene TRBV11-2 combines with J gene TRBJ1-5. From its first to its last residue, the CDR3 has 20 amino acids. From germline, CDR1 is SGHAT and CDR2 FQNNGV.

This clonotype was counted many times. V gene TRBV7-2 combines with J gene TRBJ2-7; D uncertain. This CDR3 region has 17 residues. The germline CDR1 and CDR2 sequences are SGHTA and FQGNSA. V lost 1 base, J lost 2 bases, and 18 bases lay in between. The CDR3 DNA reads TGTGCCAGCAGCTTAGTGATAGCTTCCTTCTCCACCTACGAGCAGTACTTC. Protein sequence: CASSLVIASFSTYEQYF.

This clonotype has only one observation. The chain joins TRBV29-1 to TRBJ1-2; a possible D gene is TRBD1 (5 bases). CDR1 SQVTM and CDR2 ANQGSEA come from the germline V gene. CDR3 length: 12 residues. Trimming stripped 1 base from V and 8 bases from J, with 11 bases between. CDR3 residues: CSVEVDRGGYTF. DNA for the CDR3: TGCAGCGTTGAAGTTGATAGGGGCGGCTACACCTTC.

In its sample, this clonotype was seen once. Mismatch with germline at one junction end may stem from a read error. The genes are TRBV20-1 and TRBJ2-2, with 13 nucleotides matching TRBD2. Germline V gives CDR1 DFQATT, CDR2 SNEGSKA (reference sequence). The CDR3 loop spans 15 amino acids. Written as DNA, the CDR3 is TGCGGTGCTGTACTAGCGGGAGGGTACACCGGGGAGCTGTTTTTT. Protein: CGAVLAGGYTGELFF.

This clonotype was picked up many times. V usage is TRBV10-3 and J usage is TRBJ2-7; 11 bases fit TRBD2. This CDR3 comprises 14 residues. Germline CDR1 is ENHRY and CDR2 is SYGVKD. V was pared by 6 bases and J by 5 bases, with 6 bases of the junction left unmatched. The CDR3 here is CAIRKTSGDNEQYF. The CDR3 DNA follows: TGTGCCATCAGGAAGACTAGCGGGGATAACGAGCAGTACTTC.

This chain links TRBV4-1 with TRBJ1-5; possibly TRBD1 for D (5 bases). Trimming took off 3 bases at V and 6 bases at J, with 12 bases between the two ends. This CDR3 comprises 14 residues. CDR1 is MGHRA and CDR2 is YSYEKL in the germline V gene. CDR3 nucleotide sequence: TGCGCCAGCAGCCACAGGGTAGGCCGTCAGCCCCAGCATTTT. It encodes CASSHRVGRQPQHF.

Many counts were recorded for this clonotype. The rearrangement uses TRBV7-9 and TRBJ1-3, with 8 bases aligning to TRBD1. V lost 5 bases and J lost 6; bases outside the gene matches: 12. CDR3 length: 16 residues. Germline-derived CDR1 and CDR2 are SEHNR and FQNEAQ (reference sequence). This chain's CDR3 is CASSEWTGTAQNTIYF. In DNA form, the CDR3 reads TGTGCCAGCAGCGAATGGACAGGGACAGCTCAAAACACCATATATTTT.

This clonotype was seen ten or more times. A junction end diverges from the germline sequence, so it may reflect a read error. The rearrangement links TRBV15 to TRBJ2-7; 13 nucleotides match TRBD2. The CDR3 has 16 amino acids. The V gene's germline CDR1 is LNHNV and CDR2 YYDKDF (reference sequence). CDR3 loop: CAASSAGLAGAYEQYF. The CDR3 DNA reads TGTGCCGCCAGCAGTGCCGGACTAGCGGGAGCCTACGAGCAGTACTTC. The variable domain in full, with the rest retrieved from reference TRBV15 and TRBJ2-7, is DAMVIQNPRYQVTQFGKPVTLSCSQTLNHNVMYWYQQKSSQAPKLLFHYYDKDFNNEADTPDNFQSRRPNTSFCFLDIRSPGLGDTAMYLCAASSAGLAGAYEQYFGPGTRLTVT.

This clonotype has just a few counts. V usage is TRBV15 and J usage is TRBJ1-5; maybe TRBD1 (5 bases). This CDR3 is 15 amino acids long. With 8 bases removed from V and 11 bases from J, the gap between germline ends came to 25 bases. The germline gives CDR1 LNHNV, CDR2 YYDKDF (reference sequence). CDR3 loop: CATQGAGKSGETQHF. In DNA form, the CDR3 reads TGTGCCACCCAAGGGGCGGGGAAGAGTGGAGAGACCCAGCATTTT. The full variable domain, its missing parts supplied by reference TRBV15 and TRBJ1-5, is DAMVIQNPRYQVTQFGKPVTLSCSQTLNHNVMYWYQQKSSQAPKLLFHYYDKDFNNEADTPDNFQSRRPNTSFCFLDIRSPGLGDTAMYLCATQGAGKSGETQHFGDGTRLSIL.

This clonotype appeared many times. The rearrangement links TRBV7-2 to TRBJ2-2; TRBD1 matches 8 bases. This CDR3 has 15 residues. J was trimmed by 5 bases and V by 5 bases; bases with no gene match: 7. In germline, CDR1 is SGHTA, CDR2 FQGNSA. CDR3 coding DNA: TGTGCCAGCAGCCCCTGGACAGGGCAAACCGGGGAGCTGTTTTTT. It yields the protein CASSPWTGQTGELFF.

This clonotype turned up a few times. This sequence joins TRBV2 and TRBJ1-2, with D perhaps matching TRBD1 (5 bases). This CDR3 has 14 amino acids. Germline lookup yields CDR1 SNHLY and CDR2 FYNNEI. The V gene lost 3 bases and the J gene lost 5 bases, with 13 bases spanning the gap. The CDR3 nucleotides are TGTGCCAGCAGTGACTCAGGCAGGGCTTATGGCTACACCTTC. Translating it yields CASSDSGRAYGYTF.

This clonotype was seen many times. The chain links TRBV12-3 or TRBV12-4 to TRBJ1-1, with D possibly TRBD1 on 5 matching bases. This CDR3 is built from 14 residues. V was pared by 2 bases and J by 3 bases, with 10 bases between. CDR3 DNA sequence: TGTGCCAGCAGTTTACCGGGGCTGTACACTGAAGCTTTCTTT. It codes for CASSLPGLYTEAFF.

The table lists this clonotype with many counts. Sequence at one end of the junction differs from germline and may be a read error. The chain employs TRBV5-1 and TRBJ2-6; D gene ambiguous. This CDR3 has 15 amino acids. Germline assignment: CDR1 SGHRS and CDR2 YFSETQ. The CDR3 sequence: CASSLTDSGANVLTF. In DNA form, the CDR3 reads TGTGCCAGCAGCTTGACGGACTCTGGGGCCAACGTCCTGACTTTC.

Points on this clonotype: A read error is likely, as this CDR3 ends without the conserved phenylalanine or tryptophan. The chain combines TRBV7-8 with TRBJ2-5; D is unclear. This CDR3 contains 13 residues. Germline CDR1 SGHVS, CDR2 FQNEAQ. Trimming stripped 5 bases from V and 7 bases from J, with 14 bases between. The CDR3: CASSPGDRGTQYL. The CDR3 nucleotides read TGTGCCAGCAGCCCCGGTGACCGCGGGACCCAGTACCTC.

J is TRBJ1-1 and V is TRBV10-3; D is unclear. V was cut by 4 bases and J by 6 bases, with 12 bases left in between. The CDR3 is 13 amino acids. Germline V gives CDR1 ENHRY, CDR2 SYGVKD. The CDR3 region has the DNA TGTGCCATCAGTGCCCGGGGTTTCGCTGAAGCTTTCTTT. This encodes CAISARGFAEAFF.

This clonotype has only a few counts. The rearrangement joins TRBV2 to TRBJ2-5; 13 bases are a match to TRBD2. The CDR3 sequence is 15 residues long. The germline V gene encodes CDR1 SNHLY and CDR2 FYNNEI. Trimming at V came to 6 bases and at J to 5 bases, leaving 6 bases not matched to a gene. The CDR3 sequence: CASRLAGGPRETQYF. CDR3 sequence (DNA): TGTGCCAGCAGACTAGCGGGAGGGCCCCGTGAGACCCAGTACTTC.

This clonotype was observed a handful of times. The chain carries TRBV5-6 and TRBJ1-6, with D hard to call. The CDR3 extends over 15 amino acids. The germline CDR1 and CDR2 sequences are SGHDT and YYEEEE. The V gene lost 1 base and the J gene lost 3 bases, with 8 bases spanning the gap. DNA of the CDR3: TGTGCCAGCAGCTTGTTTGGGGACTATAATTCACCCCTCCACTTT. Translated: CASSLFGDYNSPLHF.

This clonotype was picked up many times. The chain recombines TRBV20-1 with TRBJ2-6, with D perhaps being TRBD1 or TRBD2 (5 bases each). The CDR3 has 14 amino acids. From germline, CDR1 is DFQATT and CDR2 SNEGSKA (reference sequence). Trimming removed 6 bases from V and 1 base from J, with 10 bases in between. This CDR3 is CSAGAGSGANVLTF. The CDR3 DNA follows: TGCAGTGCCGGGGCGGGTTCTGGGGCCAACGTCCTGACTTTC.

This clonotype came up many times. The chain links TRBV7-8 to TRBJ2-5; 10 bases align to TRBD1. The CDR3 totals 14 residues. Germline-derived CDR1 and CDR2 are SGHVS and FQNEAQ. J gave up 2 bases and V 5 bases, and 2 bases lay outside the gene matches. CDR3 amino acids: CASSADRGQETQYF. In nucleotides, the CDR3 is TGTGCCAGCAGCGCGGACAGGGGGCAAGAGACCCAGTACTTC. The full variable domain, rest sourced from reference TRBV7-8 and TRBJ2-5, is GAGVSQSPRYKVAKRGQDVALRCDPISGHVSLFWYQQALGQGPEFLTYFQNEAQLDKSGLPSDRFFAERPEGSVSTLKIQRTQQEDSAVYLCASSADRGQETQYFGPGTRLLVL.